This TCR beta chain originates from a study of identical twins. CDR1 SEHNR and CDR2 FQNEAQ come from the germline V gene (reference sequence). There are 15 residues in the CDR3. Between the trimmed V and J ends, which lost 5 bases and 4 bases, there was a span of 15 bases. Each donor was a healthy Caucasian. Carrying unique molecular identifiers, the cDNA also gained a universal primer site through template switching. TCRdb called the 5' RACE reads again in MiXCR, with one record for every CDR3 protein. The table includes 690,000 or so distinct CDR3 sequences, under 9% detected once. This clonotype appeared many times. This same sample was also part of a study on yellow fever vaccine responses in identical twins.

This chain connects TRBV7-9 to TRBJ2-4; tentative D call: TRBD2 (6 bases). This clonotype was sampled from a woman in her late teens or twenties in good health. Sequencing was performed on PBMCs. CDR3 nucleotides: TGTGCCAGCAGCATTTCTGGCGGGGCGAAAAACATTCAGTACTTC. Protein sequence: CASSISGGAKNIQYF.